One sample yielded the 32 T cell receptor beta chains listed below, sequenced in a study of Ad26.COV2.S vaccination and SARS-CoV-2 variants. Sequencing was performed with immunoSEQ multiplex PCR; in TCRdb, only in-frame clones are kept and a portion is missing. The data contain about 350,000 clones, approximately 86% of them singletons. Treatment here: over 15 received Ad26.COV2.S at low or high dose, single or two shots; about five received placebo; per-sample allocation not given. All samples were drawn on day 63, counting from the first vaccine or placebo injection. Specimen: peripheral blood, collected in a trial of Ad26.COV2.S vaccine versus placebo. The receptors stem from a person aged 18-65 years who received the Ad26.COV2.S COVID-19 vaccine or a placebo.

CDR3 bases: TGTGCCAGCAGTTTGGGCCGCAACTATGGCTACACCTTC. It yields the protein CASSLGRNYGYTF. The V gene is TRBV28, the J gene TRBJ1-2; D gene unclear. Germline assignment: CDR1 MDHEN and CDR2 SYDVKM. With 3 bases removed from V and 2 bases from J, the gap between germline ends came to 7 bases. This CDR3 is built from 13 residues.

The rearrangement links TRBV7-9 to TRBJ2-3; D is unclear. The CDR3 runs 14 residues. V lost 4 bases, J lost 6 bases, and 14 bases lay in between. Germline assignment: CDR1 SEHNR and CDR2 FQNEAQ (reference sequence). The CDR3 reads CASSSTSRVDTQYF. CDR3 sequence (DNA): TGTGCCAGCAGCTCCACCTCCCGGGTCGATACGCAGTATTTT.

This clone was observed once. The chain is built from TRBV7-9 and TRBJ2-5; no firm D call. Germline V CDR1 and CDR2: SEHNR, FQNEAQ (reference sequence). The CDR3 consists of 14 residues. Trimming removed 0 bases at V and 2 bases at J, with 7 bases between. For the CDR3, the DNA is TGTGCCAGCAGCTTAGCGGGGATTCAAGAGACCCAGTACTTC. It specifies CASSLAGIQETQYF.

The chain's CDR3 is CASSARTGEETQYF. CDR3 DNA sequence: TGTGCCAGCAGCGCCCGGACAGGAGAAGAGACCCAGTACTTC. This chain joins TRBV7-2 and TRBJ2-5, with 7 bases aligning to TRBD1. The germline CDR1 and CDR2 sequences are SGHTA and FQGNSA. V dropped 5 bases and J dropped 3; count of bases not matched to a gene: 6. The CDR3 runs to 14 residues.

J is TRBJ1-2 and V is TRBV29-1, with 8 positions matching TRBD1. The CDR3 consists of 14 residues. Germline V gives CDR1 SQVTM, CDR2 ANQGSEA. V lost 3 bases to trimming and J lost 5 bases; unmatched junction nucleotides: 8. CDR3 DNA sequence: TGCAGCGTTGACGGTGTGACAGGGGAATATGGCTACACCTTC. It translates to CSVDGVTGEYGYTF.

In this sample, this clone turned up a few times. This chain uses TRBV12-5 with TRBJ1-1; no definite D call. V lost 2 bases, J lost 1 base, and 17 bases lay in between. Germline CDR1 is LGHNT and CDR2 is FRNRAP. CDR3 length equals 17 residues. CDR3 nucleotide sequence: TGTGCTAGTGGTTTGAGTTTAGCGGGGAAACCGAACACTGAAGCTTTCTTT. This codes for CASGLSLAGKPNTEAFF.

This clone was observed once. This chain uses TRBV19 with TRBJ1-1; no clear D gene. Trimming left V 7 bases short and J 1 base short, with 10 bases between. From germline, CDR1 is LNHDA and CDR2 SQIVND (reference sequence). The CDR3 contains 13 residues. CDR3 DNA: TGTGCCAGTACTCGGGTACCGAACACTGAAGCTTTCTTT. Amino acids: CASTRVPNTEAFF.

V gene TRBV3-1 (or the pseudogene TRBV3-2) combines with J gene TRBJ2-3; D possibly corresponds to TRBD2 (5 bases). Between the trimmed V and J ends, which lost 0 bases and 5 bases, there was a span of 21 bases. The CDR3 extends over 18 amino acids. Germline V gene sequence: CDR1 LGHDT, CDR2 YNNKEL (reference sequence). In DNA, the CDR3 is TGTGCCAGCAGCCAAGAAAGTTCATACCGACCCGGAGGAGATACGCAGTATTTT. Amino acids: CASSQESSYRPGGDTQYF.

The chain combines TRBV7-9 with TRBJ1-2, with D perhaps TRBD1 (6 bases). V was cut by 5 bases and J by 3 bases, with 16 bases left in between. The CDR3 has 15 amino acids. Per the germline V gene, CDR1 is SEHNR and CDR2 is FQNEAQ (reference sequence). CDR3 DNA: TGTGCCAGCAGCCCTCTACAGGGAAAATACTATGGCTACACCTTC. This codes for CASSPLQGKYYGYTF.

The V and J genes are TRBV29-1 and TRBJ2-3, with D tentatively TRBD2 (5 bases). The CDR3 is 14 residues long. From germline, CDR1 is SQVTM and CDR2 ANQGSEA. V was trimmed by 7 bases and J by 2 bases, leaving 16 bases between them. CDR3 nucleotides: TGCAGCGCTGATCCTGAGCGGAACACAGATACGCAGTATTTT. Translation: CSADPERNTDTQYF.

The chain carries TRBV6-5 and TRBJ2-7; 7 bases map to TRBD1. The J segment lost 5 bases and the V segment lost 4 bases, leaving 5 bases of the junction unmatched. The CDR3 contains 13 residues. Germline V lookup: CDR1 MNHEY, CDR2 SVGAGI. CDR3 sequence reads: CASSSRQGHEQYF. Written as DNA, the CDR3 is TGTGCCAGCAGTTCCCGACAGGGCCACGAGCAGTACTTC.

This clone came up once. The CDR3 nucleotides are TGTGCCAGCAGCCTTCCCCTCGGCGAGCAGTACTTC. The encoded protein is CASSLPLGEQYF. The gene calls are TRBV6-5 and TRBJ2-7; no clear D gene. The CDR3 runs 12 residues. Per germline, CDR1 MNHEY and CDR2 SVGAGI. Trimming removed 6 bases at V and 6 bases at J, with 12 bases between.

V is TRBV4-3 and J is TRBJ2-7, with D maybe TRBD1 (6 bases). Germline CDR1 is LGHNA and CDR2 is YSLEER. This CDR3 is 14 amino acids long. Trimming took 3 bases from V and 2 from J, leaving 11 bases between them. CDR3 amino acids: CASSQETGPYEQYF. The CDR3 nucleotides read TGCGCCAGCAGCCAGGAGACAGGCCCCTACGAGCAGTACTTC.

A word on this clone: Other DNA sequences from this sample encode an identical CDR3 as well. This rearrangement joins TRBV12-3 or TRBV12-4 to TRBJ1-2, with TRBD1 as a possible D gene (5 bases). Trimming cost V 1 base and J 2 bases, with 5 bases left between them. CDR3 length: 13 residues. CDR3 DNA sequence: TGTGCCAGCAGTTTAGGGGGCAACTATGGCTACACCTTC. Its translation: CASSLGGNYGYTF.

Only one count was recorded for this clone. The genes are TRBV7-3 and TRBJ2-1; TRBD1 agrees at 8 bases. Germline values: CDR1 SGHTA, CDR2 FQGTGA. The CDR3 spans 14 residues. V lost 5 bases and J lost 7; bases outside the gene matches: 7. The CDR3 here is CASSRGQGRNEQFF. CDR3 nucleotide sequence: TGTGCCAGCAGCCGAGGACAGGGTAGGAATGAGCAGTTCTTC.

The chain uses TRBV7-2 and TRBJ2-7; 12 bases fit TRBD2. Trimming cost V 5 bases and J 2 bases; bases outside gene matches: 10. CDR3 length: 17 amino acids. The V gene's germline CDR1 is SGHTA and CDR2 FQGNSA. The CDR3 is CASSTGLAGSAAYEQYF. In DNA form, the CDR3 reads TGTGCCAGCAGCACTGGACTAGCGGGAAGTGCGGCCTACGAGCAGTACTTC.

V gene TRBV11-2 combines with J gene TRBJ2-5; 7 nucleotides align to TRBD1. Trimming removed 6 bases from V and 3 bases from J; junction bases left unmatched: 7. This CDR3 spans 14 amino acids. The germline V gene has CDR1 SGHAT and CDR2 FQNNGV. CDR3 amino acids: CASRQPGGEETQYF. The CDR3 DNA reads as TGTGCCAGCAGACAACCAGGGGGTGAAGAGACCCAGTACTTC.

The chain employs TRBV19 and TRBJ2-4, with 8 bases fitting TRBD1. The CDR3 has 14 amino acids. The germline gives CDR1 LNHDA, CDR2 SQIVND (reference sequence). J was trimmed by 15 bases and V by 3 bases; bases with no gene match: 13. The DNA of the CDR3 is TGTGCCAGTAGTATTAGTTGGGACAGGAGGAAAATGTACTTC. As protein: CASSISWDRRKMYF.

Comment on this clone: The sample carries other DNA sequences with the same CDR3. Here the CDR3 DNA reads TGTGCCAGTAGCATCGCTGCCCCGGGGTTGGAGACCCAGTACTTC. Translating it yields CASSIAAPGLETQYF. The rearrangement joins TRBV19 to TRBJ2-5; D is possibly TRBD2 (5 bases). Trimming removed 6 bases from V and 5 bases from J, with 19 bases in between. The CDR3 has 15 residues. Germline V gene data show CDR1 as LNHDA and CDR2 as SQIVND (reference sequence).

The CDR3 coding sequence is TGTGCCAGCAGCCAAGGATCTCCTCTCAGGGGGCAATCTTATCAGCCCCAGCATTTT. Encoded protein: CASSQGSPLRGQSYQPQHF. The J gene is TRBJ1-5, the V gene TRBV3-1 (or the pseudogene TRBV3-2), with TRBD1 matching over 8 bases. This CDR3 has 19 residues. Germline CDR1 LGHDT, CDR2 YNNKEL (reference sequence). The J segment lost 5 bases and the V segment lost 1 base, leaving 16 bases of the junction unmatched.

V is TRBV6-6 and J is TRBJ2-3, with D unresolved. Germline loops: CDR1 MNHNY, CDR2 SVGAGI (reference sequence). This CDR3 spans 15 amino acids. The germline V and J ends were trimmed by 0 bases and 6 bases, with 13 bases remaining between them. CDR3 nucleotide sequence: TGTGCCAGCAGTTACTCGATTGACTCTCGCGATACGCAGTATTTT. Translating gives CASSYSIDSRDTQYF.

The gene calls are TRBV7-3 and TRBJ2-7; TRBD1 aligns across 8 bases. The CDR3 contains 14 residues. V trimming: 6 bases; J trimming: 5 bases; junction bases outside the gene matches: 9. Germline lookup yields CDR1 SGHTA and CDR2 FQGTGA. The CDR3 DNA reads as TGTGCCAGCAGTCCTACAGGGGGGTTCAACGAGCAGTACTTC. Its translation: CASSPTGGFNEQYF.

The chain has TRBV27 and TRBJ1-1; 7 positions agree with TRBD1. The CDR3 is made up of 15 amino acids. Trimming at V came to 0 bases and at J to 4 bases, leaving 5 bases not matched to a gene. Germline-derived CDR1 and CDR2 are MNHEY and SMNVEV (reference sequence). The CDR3 protein is CASSLSPRQGTEAFF. In DNA form, the CDR3 reads TGTGCCAGCAGTTTATCCCCCCGACAGGGCACTGAAGCTTTCTTT.

The V gene is TRBV28, the J gene TRBJ2-7; D is possibly TRBD1 (5 bases). The CDR3 loop spans 13 amino acids. Trimming shortened V by 2 bases and J by 10 bases, and 15 bases separated the two germline ends. CDR1 MDHEN and CDR2 SYDVKM come from the germline V gene. CDR3 in DNA: TGTGCCAGCAGTTTAACCGACAGTTGGGGCCAGTACTTC. It translates to CASSLTDSWGQYF.

This chain connects TRBV6-5 to TRBJ2-7; D possibly corresponds to TRBD2 (6 bases). CDR3 length: 15 residues. Per the germline V gene, CDR1 is MNHEY and CDR2 is SVGAGI. The V end was cut by 4 bases, the J end by 6 bases, with 19 bases between. The CDR3 sequence is CASSSGLLVGSEQYF. The CDR3 bases are TGTGCCAGCAGTTCGGGACTTCTCGTGGGGTCCGAGCAGTACTTC.

The chain combines TRBV4-3 with TRBJ2-3; 11 bases match TRBD2. Germline V CDR1 and CDR2: LGHNA, YSLEER. With 6 bases clipped from V and 5 bases from J, the junction kept 4 bases outside the gene matches. This CDR3 region has 14 residues. CDR3 sequence (DNA): TGCGCCAGCAGGCTGGGACTAGCGGAAGATACGCAGTATTTT. Translating it yields CASRLGLAEDTQYF.

V is TRBV5-6 and J is TRBJ1-5, with 7 bases lining up with TRBD1. The CDR3 loop spans 15 amino acids. Germline V gene sequence: CDR1 SGHDT, CDR2 YYEEEE. V lost 4 bases and J lost 5; bases outside the gene matches: 9. The CDR3: CASSARDRTYQPQHF. The CDR3 DNA reads TGTGCCAGCAGCGCCCGGGACAGAACTTATCAGCCCCAGCATTTT.

The chain employs TRBV5-1 and TRBJ2-2, with D possibly being TRBD2 (6 bases). CDR1 SGHRS and CDR2 YFSETQ come from the germline V gene. The ends were cut back, 0 bases at V and 6 bases at J, with 18 bases in the middle. This CDR3 has 17 residues. CDR3 nucleotide sequence: TGCGCCAGCAGCTTGGCCCCCCCGGGACTGGGGGCCGGGGAGCTGTTTTTT. Translation: CASSLAPPGLGAGELFF.

The V gene is TRBV18, the J gene TRBJ2-7; D gene ambiguous. This CDR3 has 13 amino acids. V gave up 6 bases and J gave up 2 bases, with 11 bases separating them. Germline V gene data show CDR1 as KGHSH and CDR2 as LQKENI. The CDR3 loop is CASSSYGTYEQYF. Written as DNA, the CDR3 is TGTGCCAGCTCCTCGTACGGCACCTACGAGCAGTACTTC.

The CDR3 DNA sequence: TGTGCCAGCAGCCCTCCTGGGACAGAGAAGCCTTTCTTT. It translates to CASSPPGTEKPFF. The gene calls are TRBV9 and TRBJ1-1, with 7 bases fitting TRBD1. The length of the CDR3 is 13 residues. V lost 4 bases to trimming and J lost 12 bases; unmatched junction nucleotides: 12. Germline V gene lookup returns CDR1 SGDLS and CDR2 YYNGEE.

This sequence joins TRBV23-1 and TRBJ1-4; D remains unclear. TRBV23-1 is known as an ORF, though its function is uncertain. The CDR3 sequence is 17 residues long. V was cut by 4 bases and J by 0 bases, with 15 bases left in between. Here the CDR3 reads CASSPVRLRATNEKLFF. The DNA for the CDR3 is TGCGCCAGCAGTCCCGTAAGATTGAGAGCAACTAATGAAAAACTGTTTTTT.

The chain couples TRBV19 to TRBJ2-6; D may be TRBD2 (5 bases). CDR1 is LNHDA, CDR2 SQIVND, per germline (reference sequence). The CDR3 is 16 residues long. V was shortened by 3 bases and J by 0 bases, with 9 bases between the two germline ends. CDR3 region: CASSIIRGSGANVLTF. The CDR3 DNA is TGTGCCAGTAGTATTATTCGGGGCTCTGGGGCCAACGTCCTGACTTTC.